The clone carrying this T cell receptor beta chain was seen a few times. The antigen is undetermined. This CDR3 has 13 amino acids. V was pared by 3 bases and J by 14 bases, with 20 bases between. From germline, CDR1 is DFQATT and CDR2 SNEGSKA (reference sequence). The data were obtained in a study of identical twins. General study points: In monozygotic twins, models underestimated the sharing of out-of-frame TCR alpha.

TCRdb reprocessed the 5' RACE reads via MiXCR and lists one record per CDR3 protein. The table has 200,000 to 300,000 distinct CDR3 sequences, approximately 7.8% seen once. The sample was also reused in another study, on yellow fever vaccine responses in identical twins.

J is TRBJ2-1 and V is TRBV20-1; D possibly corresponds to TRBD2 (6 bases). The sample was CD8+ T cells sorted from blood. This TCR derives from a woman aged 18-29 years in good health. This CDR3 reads CSARGVGREKKFF. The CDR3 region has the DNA TGCAGTGCTAGGGGGGTGGGACGGGAGAAAAAGTTCTTC.